This TCR beta chain originates from a study of blood T cell repertoires in COVID-19. Overall study: Samples taken during acute and convalescent COVID-19 were collected in the United States, Italy and Spain.

The CDR3 spans 15 residues. The V gene end was trimmed by 6 bases and the J gene end by 1 base; junction bases not matched to a gene: 3. Germline lookup yields CDR1 SGHRS and CDR2 YFSETQ. The repertoire was sequenced with immunoSEQ multiplex PCR; TCRdb's copy has only in-frame clones and lacks some. This table holds 70,000 to 95,000 clones, approximately 89% found once. The sequence was collected from a man between 45 and 60 years old with acute or convalescent COVID-19. The genes are TRBV5-1 and TRBJ2-5; 13 bases align to TRBD2. Sequencing used peripheral blood. This CDR3 is CASKLAGGPQETQYF. CDR3 DNA sequence: TGCGCCAGCAAACTAGCGGGAGGGCCCCAAGAGACCCAGTACTTC.